This T cell receptor beta chain was sequenced during a study of blood T cell repertoires in COVID-19. TCRdb's table, derived via immunoSEQ multiplex PCR, lists solely in-frame clones and lacks some. The sample includes around 140,000 clones, roughly 86% of them seen just once. Germline assignment: CDR1 LNHDA and CDR2 SQIVND (reference sequence). Trimming stripped 3 bases from V and 2 bases from J, with 10 bases between. The CDR3 totals 14 residues. This sequence was found in a woman aged 45-65 years with acute or convalescent COVID-19. The sequencing input was peripheral blood. This sequence joins TRBV19 and TRBJ1-1; D gene unclear. The CDR3 DNA sequence: TGTGCCAGTAGTATCGGCCAGGATAACACTGAAGCTTTCTTT. Protein: CASSIGQDNTEAFF. Using reference TRBV19 and TRBJ1-1 for the parts outside the CDR3, the full variable domain is DGGITQSPKYLFRKEGQNVTLSCEQNLNHDAMYWYRQDPGQGLRLIYYSQIVNDFQKGDIAEGYSVSREKKESFPLTVTSAQKNPTAFYLCASSIGQDNTEAFFGQGTRLTVV.